This section outlines one TCR beta chain sequence together with its context. What it recognizes is unknown. These data come from a study of T cell repertoires in cytomegalovirus infection. In the study overall: Public TCR beta signatures were indicative of both CMV infection and a matching HLA type.

Study-wide findings and caveats: Using cumulative public TCR beta family frequency, the authors identified those who carried CMV together with the relevant HLA. The response measured ex vivo was dominated by TCR beta clonotypes (HLA-C-restricted and CMV-specific).

The CDR3 is 15 amino acids. Germline assignment: CDR1 DFQATT and CDR2 SNEGSKA (reference sequence). The V gene end was trimmed by 4 bases and the J gene end by 0 bases; junction bases not matched to a gene: 3. TCRdb reprocessed the reads via MiXCR and lists one record per CDR3 protein. The sample shows some 200,000 distinct CDR3 sequences, roughly a fifth of them seen only once. What was sequenced was PBMCs. The gene calls are TRBV20-1 and TRBJ2-3; 11 bases map to TRBD2. The TCR was taken from a human donor in good health (CMV status not recorded). Some clones in this sample may be carry-over from other donors' samples. CDR3 residues: CSAKTSGTSTDTQYF. Written as DNA, the CDR3 is TGCAGTGCTAAGACTAGCGGGACTAGCACAGATACGCAGTATTTT.